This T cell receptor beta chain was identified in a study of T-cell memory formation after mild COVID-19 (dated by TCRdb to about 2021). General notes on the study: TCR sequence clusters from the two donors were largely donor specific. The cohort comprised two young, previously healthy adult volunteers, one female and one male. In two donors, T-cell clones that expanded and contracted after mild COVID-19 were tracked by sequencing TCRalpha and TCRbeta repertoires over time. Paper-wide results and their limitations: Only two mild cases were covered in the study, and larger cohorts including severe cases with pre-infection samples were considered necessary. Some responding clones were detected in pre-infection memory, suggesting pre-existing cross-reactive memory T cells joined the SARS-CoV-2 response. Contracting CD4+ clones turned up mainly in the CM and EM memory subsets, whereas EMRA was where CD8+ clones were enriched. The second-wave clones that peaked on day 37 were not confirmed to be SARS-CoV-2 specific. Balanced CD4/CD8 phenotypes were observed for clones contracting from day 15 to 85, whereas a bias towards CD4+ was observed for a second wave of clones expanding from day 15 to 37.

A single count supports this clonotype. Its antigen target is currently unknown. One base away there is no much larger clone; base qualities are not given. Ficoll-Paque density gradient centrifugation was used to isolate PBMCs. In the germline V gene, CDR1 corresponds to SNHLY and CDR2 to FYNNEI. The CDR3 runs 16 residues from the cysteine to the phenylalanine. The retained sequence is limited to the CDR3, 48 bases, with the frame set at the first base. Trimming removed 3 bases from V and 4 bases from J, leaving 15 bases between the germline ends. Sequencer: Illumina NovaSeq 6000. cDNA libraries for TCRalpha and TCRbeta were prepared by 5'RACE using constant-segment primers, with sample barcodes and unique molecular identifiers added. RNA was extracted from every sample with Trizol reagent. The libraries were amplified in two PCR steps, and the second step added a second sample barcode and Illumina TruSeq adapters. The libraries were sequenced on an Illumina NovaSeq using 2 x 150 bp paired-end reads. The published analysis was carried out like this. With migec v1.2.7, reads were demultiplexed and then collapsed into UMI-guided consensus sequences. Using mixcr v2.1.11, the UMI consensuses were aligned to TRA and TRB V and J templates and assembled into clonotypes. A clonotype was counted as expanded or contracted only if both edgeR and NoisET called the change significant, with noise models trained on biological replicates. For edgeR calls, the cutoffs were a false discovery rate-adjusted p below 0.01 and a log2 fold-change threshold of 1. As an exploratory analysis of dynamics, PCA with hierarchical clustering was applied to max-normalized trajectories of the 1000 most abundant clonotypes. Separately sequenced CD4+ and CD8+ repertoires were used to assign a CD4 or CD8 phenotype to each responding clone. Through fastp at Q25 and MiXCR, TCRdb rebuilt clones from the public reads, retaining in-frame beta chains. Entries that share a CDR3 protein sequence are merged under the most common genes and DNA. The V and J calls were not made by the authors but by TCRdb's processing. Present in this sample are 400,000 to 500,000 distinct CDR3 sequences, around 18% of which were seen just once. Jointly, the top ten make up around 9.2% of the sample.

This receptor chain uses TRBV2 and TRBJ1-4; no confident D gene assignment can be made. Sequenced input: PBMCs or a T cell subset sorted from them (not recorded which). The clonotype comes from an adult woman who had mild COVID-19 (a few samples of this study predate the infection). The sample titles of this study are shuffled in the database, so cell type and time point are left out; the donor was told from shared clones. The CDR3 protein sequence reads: CASSESSYIGNEKLFF. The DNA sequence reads TGTGCCAGCAGTGAGTCATCCTACATTGGTAATGAAAAACTGTTTTTT.